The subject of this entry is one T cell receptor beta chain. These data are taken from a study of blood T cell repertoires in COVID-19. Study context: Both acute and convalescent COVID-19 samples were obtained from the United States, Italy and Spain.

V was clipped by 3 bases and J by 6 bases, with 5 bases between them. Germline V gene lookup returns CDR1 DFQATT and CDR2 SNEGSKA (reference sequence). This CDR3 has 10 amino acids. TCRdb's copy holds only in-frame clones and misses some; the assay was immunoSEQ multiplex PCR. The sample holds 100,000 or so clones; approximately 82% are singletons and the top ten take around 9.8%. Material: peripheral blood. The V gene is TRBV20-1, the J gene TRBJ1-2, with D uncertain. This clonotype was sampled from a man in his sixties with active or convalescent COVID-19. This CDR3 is CSASRNGYTF. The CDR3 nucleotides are TGCAGTGCTAGCAGGAATGGCTACACCTTC.